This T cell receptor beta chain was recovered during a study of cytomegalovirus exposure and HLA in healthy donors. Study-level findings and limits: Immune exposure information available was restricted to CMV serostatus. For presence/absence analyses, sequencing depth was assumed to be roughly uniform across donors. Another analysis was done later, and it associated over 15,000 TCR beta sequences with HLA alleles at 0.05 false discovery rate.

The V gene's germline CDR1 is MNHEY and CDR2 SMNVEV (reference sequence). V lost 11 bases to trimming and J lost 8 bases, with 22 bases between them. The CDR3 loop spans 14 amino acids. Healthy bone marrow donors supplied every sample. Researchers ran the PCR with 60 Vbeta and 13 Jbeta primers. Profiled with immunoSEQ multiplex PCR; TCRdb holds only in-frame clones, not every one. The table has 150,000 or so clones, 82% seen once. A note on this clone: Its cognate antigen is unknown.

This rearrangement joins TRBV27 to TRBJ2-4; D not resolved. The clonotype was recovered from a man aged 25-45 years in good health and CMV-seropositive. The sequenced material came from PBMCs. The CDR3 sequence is CAPIQRPTEDIQYF. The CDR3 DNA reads TGTGCCCCGATTCAACGGCCCACCGAGGACATTCAGTACTTC.